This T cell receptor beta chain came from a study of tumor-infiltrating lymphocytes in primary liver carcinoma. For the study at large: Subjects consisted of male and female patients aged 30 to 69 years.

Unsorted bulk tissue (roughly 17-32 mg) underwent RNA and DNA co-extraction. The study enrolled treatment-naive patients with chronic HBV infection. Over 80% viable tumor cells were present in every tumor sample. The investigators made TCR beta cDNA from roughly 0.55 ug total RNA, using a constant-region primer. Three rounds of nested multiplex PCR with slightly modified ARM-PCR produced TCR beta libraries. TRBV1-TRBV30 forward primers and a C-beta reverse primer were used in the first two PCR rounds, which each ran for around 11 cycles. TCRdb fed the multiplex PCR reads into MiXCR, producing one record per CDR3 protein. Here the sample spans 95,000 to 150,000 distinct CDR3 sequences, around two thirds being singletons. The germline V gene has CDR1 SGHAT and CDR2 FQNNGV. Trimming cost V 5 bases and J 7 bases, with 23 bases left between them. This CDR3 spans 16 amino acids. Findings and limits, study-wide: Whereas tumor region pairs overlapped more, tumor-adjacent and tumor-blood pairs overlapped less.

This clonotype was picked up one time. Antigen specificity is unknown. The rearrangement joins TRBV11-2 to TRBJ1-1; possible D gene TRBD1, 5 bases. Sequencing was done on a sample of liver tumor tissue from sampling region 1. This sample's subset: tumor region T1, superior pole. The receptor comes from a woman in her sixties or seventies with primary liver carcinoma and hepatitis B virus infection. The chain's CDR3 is CASSLPGGVRTIEAFF. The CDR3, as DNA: TGTGCCAGCAGCCTACCCGGGGGGGTGCGTACCATTGAAGCTTTCTTT.